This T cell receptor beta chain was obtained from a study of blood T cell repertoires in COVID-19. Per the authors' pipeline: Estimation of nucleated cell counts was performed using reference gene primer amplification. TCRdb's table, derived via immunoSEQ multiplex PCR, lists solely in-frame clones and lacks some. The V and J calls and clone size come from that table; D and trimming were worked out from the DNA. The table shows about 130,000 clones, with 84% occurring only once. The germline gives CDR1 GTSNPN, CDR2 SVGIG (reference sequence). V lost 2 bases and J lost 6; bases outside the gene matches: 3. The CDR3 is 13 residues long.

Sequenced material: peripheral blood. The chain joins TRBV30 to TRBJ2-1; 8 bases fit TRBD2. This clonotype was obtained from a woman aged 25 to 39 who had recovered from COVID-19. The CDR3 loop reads CAWSRGGANEQFF. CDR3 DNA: TGTGCCTGGAGTCGGGGGGGGGCCAATGAGCAGTTCTTC.